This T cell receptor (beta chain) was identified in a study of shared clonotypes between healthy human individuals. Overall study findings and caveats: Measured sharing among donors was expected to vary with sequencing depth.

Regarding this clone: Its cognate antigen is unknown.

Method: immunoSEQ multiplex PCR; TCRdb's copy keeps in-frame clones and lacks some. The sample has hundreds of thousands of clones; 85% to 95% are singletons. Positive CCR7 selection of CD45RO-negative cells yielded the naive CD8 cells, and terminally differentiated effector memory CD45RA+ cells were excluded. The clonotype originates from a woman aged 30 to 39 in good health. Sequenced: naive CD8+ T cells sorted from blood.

CDR3 region: CASSFGFSYEQYF. CDR3 nucleotide sequence: TGTGCCAGCAGTTTCGGGTTCTCCTACGAGCAGTACTTC. The chain joins TRBV28 to TRBJ2-5; unclear D gene. The J call may be faulty, since TRBJ2-7 better matches the DNA end. Germline V gene data show CDR1 as MDHEN and CDR2 as SYDVKM. The CDR3 is 13 amino acids.